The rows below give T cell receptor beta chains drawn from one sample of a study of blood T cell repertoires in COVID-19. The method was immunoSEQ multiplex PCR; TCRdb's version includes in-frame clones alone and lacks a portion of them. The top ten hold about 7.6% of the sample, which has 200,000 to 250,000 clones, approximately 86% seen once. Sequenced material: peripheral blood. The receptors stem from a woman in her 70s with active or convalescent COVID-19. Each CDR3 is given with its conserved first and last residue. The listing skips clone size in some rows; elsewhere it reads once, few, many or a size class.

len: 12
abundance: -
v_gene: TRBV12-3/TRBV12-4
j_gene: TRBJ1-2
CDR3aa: CASSFGQNGYTF

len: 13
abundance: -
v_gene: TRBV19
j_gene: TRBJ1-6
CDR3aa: CASRDRAGSPLHF

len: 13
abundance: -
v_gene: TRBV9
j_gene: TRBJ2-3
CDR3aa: CASSRPGLIEQYF

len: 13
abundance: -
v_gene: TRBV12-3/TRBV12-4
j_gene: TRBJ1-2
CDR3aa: CASSLSGRGGYTF

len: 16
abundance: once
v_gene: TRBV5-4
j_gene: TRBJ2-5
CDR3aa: CASSYPLAGKEGTQYF

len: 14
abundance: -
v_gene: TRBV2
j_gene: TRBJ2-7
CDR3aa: CASRGADSFYEQYF

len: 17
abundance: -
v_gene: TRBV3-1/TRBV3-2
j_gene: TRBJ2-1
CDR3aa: CASSQEAGGLSYNEQFF

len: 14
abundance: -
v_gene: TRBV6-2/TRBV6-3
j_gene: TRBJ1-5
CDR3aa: CASRPTGSNQPQHF

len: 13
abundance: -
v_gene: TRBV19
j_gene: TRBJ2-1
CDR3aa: CASSMTGGNGQFF

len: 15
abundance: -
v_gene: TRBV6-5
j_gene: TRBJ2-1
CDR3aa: CASSYGTSVNNEQFF